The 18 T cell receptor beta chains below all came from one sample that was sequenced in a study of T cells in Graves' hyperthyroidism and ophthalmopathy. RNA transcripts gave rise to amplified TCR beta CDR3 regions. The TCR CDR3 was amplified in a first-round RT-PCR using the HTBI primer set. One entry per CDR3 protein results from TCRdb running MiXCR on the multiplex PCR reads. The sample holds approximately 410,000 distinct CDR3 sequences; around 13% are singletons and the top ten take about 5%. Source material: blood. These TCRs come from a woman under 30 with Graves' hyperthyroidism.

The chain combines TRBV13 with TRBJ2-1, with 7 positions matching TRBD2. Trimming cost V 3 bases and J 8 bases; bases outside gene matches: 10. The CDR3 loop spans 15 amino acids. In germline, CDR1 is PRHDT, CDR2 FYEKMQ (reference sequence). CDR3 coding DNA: TGTGCCAGCAGCTTCCGGACTAGTTACCCGGATGAGCAGTTCTTC. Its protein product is CASSFRTSYPDEQFF.

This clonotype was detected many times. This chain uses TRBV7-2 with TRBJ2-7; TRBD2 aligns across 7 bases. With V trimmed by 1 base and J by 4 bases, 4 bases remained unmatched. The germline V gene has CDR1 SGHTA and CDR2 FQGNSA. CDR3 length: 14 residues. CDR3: CASSLGGSRYEQYF. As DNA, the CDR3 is TGTGCCAGCAGCTTAGGCGGGAGCAGGTACGAGCAGTACTTC.

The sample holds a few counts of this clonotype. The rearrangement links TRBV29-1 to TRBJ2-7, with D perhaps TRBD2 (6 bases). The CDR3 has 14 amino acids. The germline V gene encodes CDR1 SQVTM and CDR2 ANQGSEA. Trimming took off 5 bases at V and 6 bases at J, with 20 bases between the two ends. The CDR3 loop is CSVQKNAGRGEQYF. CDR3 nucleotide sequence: TGCAGCGTTCAAAAGAACGCGGGAAGAGGCGAGCAGTACTTC.

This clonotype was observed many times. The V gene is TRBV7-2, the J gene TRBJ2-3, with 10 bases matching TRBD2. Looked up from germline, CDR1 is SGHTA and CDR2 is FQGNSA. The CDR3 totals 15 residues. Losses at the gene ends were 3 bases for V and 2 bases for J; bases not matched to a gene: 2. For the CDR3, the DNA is TGTGCCAGCAGCTTGGGACTAGCGAACACAGATACGCAGTATTTT. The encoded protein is CASSLGLANTDTQYF.

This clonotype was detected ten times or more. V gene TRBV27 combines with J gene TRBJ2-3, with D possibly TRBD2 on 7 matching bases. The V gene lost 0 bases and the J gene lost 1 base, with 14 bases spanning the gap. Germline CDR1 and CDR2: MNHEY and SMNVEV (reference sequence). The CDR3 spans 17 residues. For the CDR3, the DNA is TGTGCCAGCAGTTTATCGGGGAGGGGGGCAGGCACAGATACGCAGTATTTT. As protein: CASSLSGRGAGTDTQYF.

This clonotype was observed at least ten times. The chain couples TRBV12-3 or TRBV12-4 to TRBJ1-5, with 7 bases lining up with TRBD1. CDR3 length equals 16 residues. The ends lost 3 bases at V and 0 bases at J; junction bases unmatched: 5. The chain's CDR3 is CASSFWDRHSNQPQHF. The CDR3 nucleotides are TGTGCCAGCAGTTTTTGGGACAGACATAGCAATCAGCCCCAGCATTTT.

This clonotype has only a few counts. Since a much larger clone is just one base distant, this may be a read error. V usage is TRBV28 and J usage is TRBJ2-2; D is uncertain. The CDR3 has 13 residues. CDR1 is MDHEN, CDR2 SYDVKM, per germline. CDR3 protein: CASIPPNTRELFF. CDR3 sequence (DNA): TGTGCCAGCATCCCGCCAAACACCCGGGAGCTGTTTTTT.

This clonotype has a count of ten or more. CDR3 protein: CASSHSRTGGLSNQPQHF. DNA of the CDR3: TGTGCCAGCAGCCACTCCCGGACAGGGGGACTAAGCAATCAGCCCCAGCATTTT. The chain carries TRBV3-1 and TRBJ1-5; TRBD1 aligns across 10 bases. After removal of 3 bases from V and 1 base from J, the junction contained 9 bases not matched to a gene. Germline lookup yields CDR1 LGHDT and CDR2 YNNKEL (reference sequence). This CDR3 is built from 18 residues.

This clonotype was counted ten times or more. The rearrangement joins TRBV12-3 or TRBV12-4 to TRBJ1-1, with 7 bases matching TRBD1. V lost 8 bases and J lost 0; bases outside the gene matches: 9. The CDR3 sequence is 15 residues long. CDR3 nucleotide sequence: TGTGCCAGCTCCGGACAGGTCGGGGTGAACACTGAAGCTTTCTTT. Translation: CASSGQVGVNTEAFF.

The CDR3 here is CSPRWAYNEQFF. CDR3 nucleotides: TGCAGTCCCCGCTGGGCCTACAATGAGCAGTTCTTC. The V call is TRBV20-1, the J call TRBJ2-1, with unresolved D. The CDR3 loop spans 12 amino acids. Per germline, CDR1 DFQATT and CDR2 SNEGSKA (reference sequence). V was trimmed by 8 bases and J by 2 bases, leaving 10 bases between them.

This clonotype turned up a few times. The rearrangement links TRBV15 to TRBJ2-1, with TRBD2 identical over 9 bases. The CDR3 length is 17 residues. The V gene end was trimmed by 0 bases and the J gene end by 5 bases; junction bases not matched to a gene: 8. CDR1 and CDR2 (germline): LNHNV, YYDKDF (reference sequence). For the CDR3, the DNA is TGTGCCACCAGCAGAGATACGGCAGTAGCGGGGGACAATGAGCAGTTCTTC. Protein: CATSRDTAVAGDNEQFF.

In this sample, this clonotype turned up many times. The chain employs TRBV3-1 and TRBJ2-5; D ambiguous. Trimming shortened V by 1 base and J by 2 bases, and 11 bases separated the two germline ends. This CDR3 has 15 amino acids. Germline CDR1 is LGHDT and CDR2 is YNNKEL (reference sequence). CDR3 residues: CASSQGSLPQETQYF. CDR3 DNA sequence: TGTGCCAGCAGCCAAGGGTCCCTCCCGCAAGAGACCCAGTACTTC.

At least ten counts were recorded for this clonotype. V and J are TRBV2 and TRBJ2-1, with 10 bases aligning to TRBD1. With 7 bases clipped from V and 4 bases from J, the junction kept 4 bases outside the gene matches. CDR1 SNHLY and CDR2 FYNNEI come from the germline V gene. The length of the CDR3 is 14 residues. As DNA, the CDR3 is TGTGCCAGCAATGGGGACAGGGGTTACAATGAGCAGTTCTTC. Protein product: CASNGDRGYNEQFF.

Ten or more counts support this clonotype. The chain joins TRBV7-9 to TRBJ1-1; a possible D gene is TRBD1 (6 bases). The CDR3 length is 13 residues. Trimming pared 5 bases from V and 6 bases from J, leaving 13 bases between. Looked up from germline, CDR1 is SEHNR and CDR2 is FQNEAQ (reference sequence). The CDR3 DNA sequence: TGTGCCAGCAGCCCGGCAGGGGTTGCTGAAGCTTTCTTT. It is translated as CASSPAGVAEAFF.

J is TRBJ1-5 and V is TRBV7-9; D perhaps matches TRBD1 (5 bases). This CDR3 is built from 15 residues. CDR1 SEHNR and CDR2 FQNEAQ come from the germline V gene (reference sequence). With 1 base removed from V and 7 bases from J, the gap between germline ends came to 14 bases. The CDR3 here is CASSLGREMGQPQHF. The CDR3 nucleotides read TGTGCCAGCAGCTTAGGCAGGGAGATGGGACAGCCCCAGCATTTT.

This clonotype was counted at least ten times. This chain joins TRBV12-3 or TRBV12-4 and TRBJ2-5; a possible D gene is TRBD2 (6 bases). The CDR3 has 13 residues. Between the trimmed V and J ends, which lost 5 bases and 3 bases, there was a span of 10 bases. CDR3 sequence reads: CASSGGSKETQYF. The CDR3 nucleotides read TGTGCCAGCAGTGGGGGGTCGAAAGAGACCCAGTACTTC.

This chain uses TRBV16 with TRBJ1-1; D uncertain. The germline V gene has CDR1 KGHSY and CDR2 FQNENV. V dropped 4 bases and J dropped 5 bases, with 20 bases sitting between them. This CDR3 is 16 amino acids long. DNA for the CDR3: TGTGCCAGCAGCCTTTACGTTTCCTCAGGACGAACTGAAGCTTTCTTT. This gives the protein CASSLYVSSGRTEAFF.

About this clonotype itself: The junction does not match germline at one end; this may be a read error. This chain's CDR3 is CAWSVQLANCGYTF. CDR3 DNA: TGTGCCTGGAGTGTTCAGTTAGCTAACTGTGGCTACACCTTC. The chain combines TRBV30 with TRBJ1-2; D is unclear. Germline V gene sequence: CDR1 GTSNPN, CDR2 SVGIG (reference sequence). This CDR3 comprises 14 residues.